This T cell receptor (beta chain) stems from a study of blood T cell repertoires in COVID-19. Turning to the study itself: COVID-19 samples from acute and convalescent phases originated in the United States, Italy and Spain. Nucleic acid was either cDNA or gDNA, and it came from T cells, B-cell-depleted T cells, or PBMCs.

The CDR3 is made up of 15 amino acids. Germline loops: CDR1 SGHNT, CDR2 YENEEA. The V gene end was trimmed by 0 bases and the J gene end by 3 bases; junction bases not matched to a gene: 1. Authors' processing steps: Amplified reference gene primers provided the basis for estimating nucleated cell counts. Generated by immunoSEQ multiplex PCR, the TCRdb table keeps only in-frame clones and is missing some. V and J calls plus clone size are reproduced from that table; the DNA served to infer D and trimming. In the table there are about 350,000 clones, approximately 91% of which are singletons. Followed longitudinally, the Seattle patients had been enrolled during active infection.

The V call is TRBV11-3, the J call TRBJ2-7, with 11 bases matching TRBD1. The material sequenced was peripheral blood. The receptor was derived from an older woman with COVID-19, enrolled during active disease. CDR3 in amino acids: CASSLDGTGGYEQYF. The CDR3 coding sequence is TGTGCCAGCAGCTTAGACGGGACAGGGGGCTACGAGCAGTACTTC.